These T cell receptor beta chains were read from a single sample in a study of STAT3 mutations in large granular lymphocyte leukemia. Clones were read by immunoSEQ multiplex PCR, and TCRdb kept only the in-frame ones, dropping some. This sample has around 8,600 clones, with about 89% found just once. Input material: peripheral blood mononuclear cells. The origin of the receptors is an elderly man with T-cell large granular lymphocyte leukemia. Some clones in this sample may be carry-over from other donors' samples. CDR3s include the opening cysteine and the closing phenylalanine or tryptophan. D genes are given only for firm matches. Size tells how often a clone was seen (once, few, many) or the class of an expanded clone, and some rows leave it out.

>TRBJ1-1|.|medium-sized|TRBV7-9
CASSYSLDRGEFDTEAFF
TGTGCCAGCAGCTATTCACTCGACCGGGGGGAATTCGACACTGAAGCTTTCTTT
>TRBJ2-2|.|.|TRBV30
CAWSVLVGTGELFF
TGTGCCTGGAGTGTACTAGTTGGTACCGGGGAGCTGTTTTTT
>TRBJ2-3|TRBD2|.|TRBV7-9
CASSITSGGAGGTDTQYF
TGTGCCAGCAGCATTACTAGCGGGGGGGCCGGGGGCACAGATACGCAGTATTTT
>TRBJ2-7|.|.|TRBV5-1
CASSFDRTYEQYF
TGCGCCAGCAGCTTCGACAGGACCTACGAGCAGTACTTC
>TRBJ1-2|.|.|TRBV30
CAWSVKGDNYGYTF
TGTGCCTGGAGTGTCAAGGGAGACAACTATGGCTACACCTTC
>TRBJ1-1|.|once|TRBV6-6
CASSYDAGWNTEAFF
TGTGCCAGCAGTTACGATGCAGGGTGGAACACTGAAGCTTTCTTT
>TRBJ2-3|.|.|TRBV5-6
CASSLAGADTQYF
TGTGCCAGCAGCTTGGCCGGGGCAGATACGCAGTATTTT
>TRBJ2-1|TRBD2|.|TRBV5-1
CASSLLMGGGSRNEQFF
TGCGCCAGCAGCCTCCTTATGGGCGGGGGTAGTCGTAATGAGCAGTTCTTC
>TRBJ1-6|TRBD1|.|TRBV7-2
CASSQRSETGNSPLHF
TGTGCCAGCAGCCAACGTTCCGAGACAGGGAATTCACCCCTCCACTTT
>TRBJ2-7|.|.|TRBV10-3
CAISERPPREQYF
TGTGCCATCAGTGAGAGGCCCCCAAGGGAGCAGTACTTC
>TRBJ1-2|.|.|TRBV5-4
CASSSLRTPGYTF
TGTGCCAGCAGCTCCCTCCGGACCCCTGGCTACACCTTC
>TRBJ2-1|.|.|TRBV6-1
CASSDGAFNEQFF
TGTGCCAGCAGTGACGGAGCATTCAATGAGCAGTTCTTC
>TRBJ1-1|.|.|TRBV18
CASSPPSTDTEAFF
TGTGCCAGCTCACCCCCTTCAACGGACACTGAAGCTTTCTTT
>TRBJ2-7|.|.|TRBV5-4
CASSHRTAKEQYF
TGTGCCAGCAGCCATCGGACAGCGAAGGAGCAGTACTTC
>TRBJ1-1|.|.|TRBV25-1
CASSPTGGTEAFF
TGTGCCAGCAGTCCAACAGGTGGGACTGAAGCTTTCTTT
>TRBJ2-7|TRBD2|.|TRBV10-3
CASKTGGSSYEQYF
TGTGCCAGCAAAACGGGGGGTAGCTCCTACGAGCAGTACTTC